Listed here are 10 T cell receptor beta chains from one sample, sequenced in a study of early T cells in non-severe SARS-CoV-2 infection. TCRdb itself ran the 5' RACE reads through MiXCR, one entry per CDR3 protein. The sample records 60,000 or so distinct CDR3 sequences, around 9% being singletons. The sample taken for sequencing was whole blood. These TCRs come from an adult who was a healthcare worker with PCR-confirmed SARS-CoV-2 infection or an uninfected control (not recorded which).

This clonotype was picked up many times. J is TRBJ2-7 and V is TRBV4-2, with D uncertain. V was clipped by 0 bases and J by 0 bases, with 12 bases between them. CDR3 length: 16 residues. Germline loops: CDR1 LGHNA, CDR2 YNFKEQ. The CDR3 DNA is TGTGCCAGCAGCCAAGATCTGGGCGGTAGCTCCTACGAGCAGTACTTC. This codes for CASSQDLGGSSYEQYF.

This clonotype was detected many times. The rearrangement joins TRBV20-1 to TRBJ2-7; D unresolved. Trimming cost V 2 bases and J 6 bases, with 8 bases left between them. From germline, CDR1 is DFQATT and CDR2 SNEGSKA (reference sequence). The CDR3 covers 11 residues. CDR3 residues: CSARRESEQYF. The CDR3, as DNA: TGCAGTGCTAGACGAGAGAGCGAGCAGTACTTC.

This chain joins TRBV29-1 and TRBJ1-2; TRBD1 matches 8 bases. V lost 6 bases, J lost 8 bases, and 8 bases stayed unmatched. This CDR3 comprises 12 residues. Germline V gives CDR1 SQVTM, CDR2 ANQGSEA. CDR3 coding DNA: TGCAGCGTCCCAACGACAGGGGCCGGCTACACCTTC. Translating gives CSVPTTGAGYTF.

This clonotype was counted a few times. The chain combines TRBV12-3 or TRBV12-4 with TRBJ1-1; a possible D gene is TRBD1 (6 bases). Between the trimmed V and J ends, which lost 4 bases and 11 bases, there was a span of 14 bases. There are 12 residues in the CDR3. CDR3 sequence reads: CASSSLGGQAFF. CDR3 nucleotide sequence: TGTGCCAGCAGTTCCTTGGGGGGGCAGGCTTTCTTT.

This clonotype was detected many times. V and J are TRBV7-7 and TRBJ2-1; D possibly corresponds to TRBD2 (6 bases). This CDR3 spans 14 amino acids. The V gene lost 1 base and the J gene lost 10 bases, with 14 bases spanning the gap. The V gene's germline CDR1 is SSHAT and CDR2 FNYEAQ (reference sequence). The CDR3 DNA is TGTGCCAGCAGCTTAGAGCTGGGGGGAGGAGAGCAGTTCTTC. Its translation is CASSLELGGGEQFF. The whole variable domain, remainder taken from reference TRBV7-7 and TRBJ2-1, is GAGVSQSPRYKVTKRGQDVTLRCDPISSHATLYWYQQALGQGPEFLTYFNYEAQPDKSGLPSDRFSAERPEGSISTLTIQRTEQRDSAMYRCASSLELGGGEQFFGPGTRLTVL.

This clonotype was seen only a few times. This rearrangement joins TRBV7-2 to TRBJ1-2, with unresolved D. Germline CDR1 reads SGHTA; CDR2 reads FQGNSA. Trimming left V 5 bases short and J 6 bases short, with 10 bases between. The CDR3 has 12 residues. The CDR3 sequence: CASSPGLDGYTF. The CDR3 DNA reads TGTGCCAGCAGCCCAGGACTGGATGGCTACACCTTC.

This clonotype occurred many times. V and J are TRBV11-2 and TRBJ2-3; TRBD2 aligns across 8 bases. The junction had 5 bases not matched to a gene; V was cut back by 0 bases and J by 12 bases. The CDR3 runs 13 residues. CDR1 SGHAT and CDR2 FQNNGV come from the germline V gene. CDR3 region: CASSLEAAGDQYF. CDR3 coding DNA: TGTGCCAGCAGCTTAGAGGCAGCGGGAGATCAGTATTTT.

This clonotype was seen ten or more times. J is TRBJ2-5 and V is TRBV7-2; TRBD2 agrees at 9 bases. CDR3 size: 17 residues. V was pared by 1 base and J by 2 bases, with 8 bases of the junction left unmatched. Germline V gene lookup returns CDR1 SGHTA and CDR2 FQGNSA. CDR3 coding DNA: TGTGCCAGCAGCTTAGTTGGCGGGGGGGCGGTTCAAGAGACCCAGTACTTC. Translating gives CASSLVGGGAVQETQYF.

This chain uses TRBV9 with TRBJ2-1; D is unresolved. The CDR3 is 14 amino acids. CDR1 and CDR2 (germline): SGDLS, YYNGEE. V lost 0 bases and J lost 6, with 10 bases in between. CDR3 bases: TGTGCCAGCAGCGTAGCTGTTTCCGCCAATGAGCAGTTCTTC. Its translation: CASSVAVSANEQFF. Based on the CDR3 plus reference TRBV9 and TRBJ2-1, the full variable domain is DSGVTQTPKHLITATGQRVTLRCSPRSGDLSVYWYQQSLDQGLQFLIQYYNGEERAKGNILERFSAQQFPDLHSELNLSSLELGDSALYFCASSVAVSANEQFFGPGTRLTVL.

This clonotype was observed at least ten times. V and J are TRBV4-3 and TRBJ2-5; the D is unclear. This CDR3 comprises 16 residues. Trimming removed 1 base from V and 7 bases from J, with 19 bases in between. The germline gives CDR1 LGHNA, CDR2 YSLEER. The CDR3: CASSQVFGGSLGTQYF. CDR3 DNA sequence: TGCGCCAGCAGCCAAGTCTTTGGCGGAAGCTTAGGGACCCAGTACTTC.